The 28 T cell receptor beta chains below all came from one sample that was sequenced in a study of T cell responses to AZD1222 COVID-19 vaccine. Sequencing used immunoSEQ multiplex PCR; TCRdb keeps in-frame clones, though not all of them. The table has about 110,000 clones, 88% seen once. The sample here was peripheral blood, taken on day 0 of AZD1222 vaccination. The receptors here all came from an adult in good health.

J is TRBJ1-1 and V is TRBV12-3 or TRBV12-4, with D unclear. The CDR3 consists of 13 residues. Trimming removed 5 bases at V and 3 bases at J, with 10 bases between. The CDR3 DNA reads TGTGCCAGCAGTCAAGTCCGGGACACTGAAGCTTTCTTT. As protein: CASSQVRDTEAFF.

V is TRBV18 and J is TRBJ1-1, with D unclear. Germline V lookup: CDR1 KGHSH, CDR2 LQKENI. V lost 2 bases, J lost 0 bases, and 4 bases lay in between. CDR3 length equals 13 residues. The CDR3 here is CASSPGLNTEAFF. The CDR3 DNA follows: TGTGCCAGCTCACCAGGGTTGAACACTGAAGCTTTCTTT.

CDR3 DNA sequence: TGTGCCAGCAGCTTATCCGCGACGGTCGGTGAGCAGTTCTTC. Encoded protein: CASSLSATVGEQFF. This rearrangement joins TRBV7-7 to TRBJ2-1; no definite D call. The CDR3 covers 14 residues. V gave up 2 bases and J gave up 9 bases, with 14 bases separating them. Germline CDR1 SSHAT, CDR2 FNYEAQ (reference sequence).

The rearrangement links TRBV19 to TRBJ1-5, with D perhaps matching TRBD1 (5 bases). V gave up 5 bases and J gave up 3 bases, with 11 bases separating them. CDR1 and CDR2 from the germline V gene are LNHDA and SQIVND (reference sequence). This CDR3 comprises 14 residues. CDR3 bases: TGTGCCAGTAGTTCCCGGGACTACAATCAGCCCCAGCATTTT. This gives the protein CASSSRDYNQPQHF.

The chain recombines TRBV7-2 with TRBJ1-6; D is perhaps TRBD1 (5 bases). CDR1 is SGHTA and CDR2 is FQGNSA in the germline V gene. V was clipped by 5 bases and J by 10 bases, with 9 bases between them. The CDR3 runs 12 residues. CDR3 in amino acids: CASSRGLSPLHF. CDR3 DNA sequence: TGTGCCAGCAGCCGGGGCTTATCACCCCTCCACTTT.

V is TRBV5-1 and J is TRBJ1-1, with a weak D call TRBD1 (5 bases). Germline V gene data show CDR1 as SGHRS and CDR2 as YFSETQ. CDR3 size: 12 residues. Trimming cost V 1 base and J 6 bases, with 7 bases left between them. CDR3 sequence: CASSLQGAEAFF. DNA of the CDR3: TGCGCCAGCAGCTTGCAGGGTGCTGAAGCTTTCTTT.

The V call is TRBV6-2 or TRBV6-3, the J call TRBJ1-5; D is unresolved. Germline V gives CDR1 MNHEY, CDR2 SVGEGT. V was trimmed by 0 bases and J by 5 bases, leaving 2 bases between them. The CDR3 runs to 12 residues. The CDR3 reads CASSYSYQPQHF. The DNA for the CDR3 is TGTGCCAGCAGTTACTCGTATCAGCCCCAGCATTTT.

This clone was seen a single time. V and J are TRBV5-1 and TRBJ2-6, with 9 nucleotides matching TRBD1. The CDR3 loop spans 16 amino acids. Germline assignment: CDR1 SGHRS and CDR2 YFSETQ. V lost 3 bases, J lost 3 bases, and 4 bases stayed unmatched. Here the CDR3 reads CASSSPDRGGANVLTF. The CDR3 bases are TGCGCCAGCAGCTCCCCGGACAGGGGTGGGGCCAACGTCCTGACTTTC. Full variable domain (rest looked up from reference TRBV5-1 and TRBJ2-6): KAGVTQTPRYLIKTRGQQVTLSCSPISGHRSVSWYQQTPGQGLQFLFEYFSETQRNKGNFPGRFSGRQFSNSRSEMNVSTLELGDSALYLCASSSPDRGGANVLTFGAGSRLTVL.

The J gene is TRBJ2-2, the V gene TRBV6-1; D gene unclear. V was trimmed by 4 bases and J by 0 bases, leaving 15 bases between them. CDR1 MNHNS and CDR2 SASEGT come from the germline V gene. The CDR3 consists of 17 residues. The CDR3 spells CASSARKTRSNTGELFF. As DNA, the CDR3 is TGTGCCAGCAGTGCTAGAAAAACTCGCTCGAACACCGGGGAGCTGTTTTTT.

The rearrangement uses TRBV11-2 and TRBJ2-7; maybe TRBD2 (5 bases). V was cut by 5 bases and J by 3 bases, with 17 bases left in between. Germline V gene sequence: CDR1 SGHAT, CDR2 FQNNGV. The length of the CDR3 is 15 residues. CDR3 sequence: CASSPLSGRDYEQYF. The CDR3 DNA is TGTGCCAGCAGCCCCCTGTCCGGTCGGGACTACGAGCAGTACTTC. The full variable domain, its missing parts supplied by reference TRBV11-2 and TRBJ2-7, is EAGVAQSPRYKIIEKRQSVAFWCNPISGHATLYWYQQILGQGPKLLIQFQNNGVVDDSQLPKDRFSAERLKGVDSTLKIQPAKLEDSAVYLCASSPLSGRDYEQYFGPGTRLTVT.

The sample holds a few counts of this clone. The chain employs TRBV2 and TRBJ2-3; D unclear. Trimming took off 6 bases at V and 0 bases at J, with 10 bases between the two ends. This CDR3 is 14 amino acids long. The V gene's germline CDR1 is SNHLY and CDR2 FYNNEI. In nucleotides, the CDR3 is TGTGCCAGCAGACTAACAGAGAGCACAGATACGCAGTATTTT. It is translated as CASRLTESTDTQYF.

V is TRBV10-3 and J is TRBJ2-7; no reliable D call. The CDR3 covers 14 residues. V lost 0 bases and J 3 bases, leaving 9 bases between the germline ends. The germline V gene encodes CDR1 ENHRY and CDR2 SYGVKD. The CDR3 loop is CAISESVGGYEQYF. CDR3 nucleotide sequence: TGTGCCATCAGTGAGTCGGTCGGCGGCTACGAGCAGTACTTC.

The chain links TRBV7-9 to TRBJ1-4; a possible D gene is TRBD1 (6 bases). Trimming pared 4 bases from V and 6 bases from J, leaving 15 bases between. Germline CDR1 reads SEHNR; CDR2 reads FQNEAQ (reference sequence). The CDR3 contains 15 residues. CDR3 region: CASSSTGLSHEKLFF. In DNA form, the CDR3 reads TGTGCCAGCAGCTCTACAGGGCTTTCCCATGAAAAACTGTTTTTT.

The rearrangement links TRBV5-1 to TRBJ1-2, with 9 bases lining up with TRBD1. This CDR3 region has 15 residues. In germline, CDR1 is SGHRS, CDR2 YFSETQ. V shed 4 bases, J shed 4 bases, and the junction held 8 bases outside the gene matches. CDR3 nucleotide sequence: TGCGCCAGCAGCGACGGGACAGGGCCGGGCTATGGCTACACCTTC. Translated: CASSDGTGPGYGYTF.

The chain has TRBV10-1 and TRBJ2-1; TRBD2 aligns across 11 bases. J gave up 5 bases and V 4 bases, and 7 bases lay outside the gene matches. This CDR3 region has 16 residues. Germline V gene data show CDR1 as WNHNN and CDR2 as SYGVQD (reference sequence). The CDR3 DNA reads TGCGCCAGCAGTGCCCAGCTAGCGGGAGGAAACAATGAGCAGTTCTTC. Amino acids: CASSAQLAGGNNEQFF.

V is TRBV3-1 (or the pseudogene TRBV3-2) and J is TRBJ1-3; a possible D gene is TRBD1 (6 bases). The germline V gene encodes CDR1 LGHDT and CDR2 YNNKEL (reference sequence). The CDR3 covers 15 residues. Trimming left V 4 bases short and J 3 bases short, with 13 bases between. The CDR3: CASSRDRLSGNTIYF. The CDR3 DNA reads as TGTGCCAGCAGCCGTGACAGGCTGAGTGGAAACACCATATATTTT.

This chain links TRBV6-1 with TRBJ2-3, with 7 bases identical to TRBD2. The CDR3 spans 15 residues. Germline-derived CDR1 and CDR2 are MNHNS and SASEGT. J lost 6 bases, V lost 2 bases, and 8 bases had no gene match. CDR3 loop: CASSELGLVFDTQYF. CDR3 sequence (DNA): TGTGCCAGCAGTGAACTTGGACTAGTATTCGATACGCAGTATTTT.

V gene TRBV5-1 combines with J gene TRBJ1-2, with a tentative D call TRBD1 (5 bases). This CDR3 comprises 15 residues. Germline-derived CDR1 and CDR2 are SGHRS and YFSETQ. With 0 bases removed from V and 6 bases from J, the gap between germline ends came to 15 bases. The CDR3 spells CASSLVLSTDNGYTF. In DNA form, the CDR3 reads TGCGCCAGCAGCTTGGTTTTATCGACAGACAATGGCTACACCTTC.

This clone was counted only a few times. The CDR3, as DNA: TGCGCCAGCAGCCAAGGACTAGCCGCCGAGCAGTACTTC. Translated, it gives CASSQGLAAEQYF. The chain combines TRBV5-1 with TRBJ2-7; TRBD2 agrees at 8 bases. Germline trimming cut 4 bases from V and 6 bases from J; bases unmatched to any gene: 6. CDR1 and CDR2 (germline): SGHRS, YFSETQ. This CDR3 contains 13 residues.

The V call is TRBV3-1 (or the pseudogene TRBV3-2), the J call TRBJ2-5; D uncertain. This CDR3 is 14 amino acids long. From germline, CDR1 is LGHDT and CDR2 YNNKEL (reference sequence). V gave up 4 bases and J gave up 6 bases, with 15 bases separating them. The CDR3 DNA reads as TGTGCCAGCAGCCTTTATCCAGAAGAAAAGACCCAGTACTTC. It codes for CASSLYPEEKTQYF.

Here the CDR3 DNA reads TGTGCCAGCGGCCGACTAGCGGGAGGGCAAAATGAGCAGTTCTTC. This codes for CASGRLAGGQNEQFF. V and J are TRBV7-9 and TRBJ2-1; 14 bases align to TRBD2. Trimming cost V 8 bases and J 7 bases; bases outside gene matches: 7. Germline assignment: CDR1 SEHNR and CDR2 FQNEAQ (reference sequence). The CDR3 totals 15 residues.

This rearrangement joins TRBV4-1 to TRBJ1-5, with 11 bases lining up with TRBD1. CDR3 length equals 15 residues. V lost 1 base and J lost 7; bases outside the gene matches: 3. The germline V gene encodes CDR1 MGHRA and CDR2 YSYEKL. The CDR3 nucleotides read TGCGCCAGCAGCCAAGTGGGACAGGGGGGCCAGCCCCAGCATTTT. Translating it yields CASSQVGQGGQPQHF.

CDR3 coding DNA: TGTGCCAGCAGTTTGACAGGGGGATACACCGGGGAGCTGTTTTTT. Translating it yields CASSLTGGYTGELFF. The chain links TRBV28 to TRBJ2-2; 9 bases map to TRBD1. The V and J ends lost 3 bases and 3 bases, in that order; junction bases with no gene match: 2. This CDR3 is built from 15 residues. Germline V gives CDR1 MDHEN, CDR2 SYDVKM.

The chain couples TRBV5-1 to TRBJ2-2, with TRBD1 identical over 10 bases. The V segment lost 3 bases and the J segment 7 bases; nucleotides outside the gene matches: 6. The germline CDR1 and CDR2 sequences are SGHRS and YFSETQ. This CDR3 has 15 amino acids. The CDR3 reads CASSWGTGADGELFF. The CDR3 coding sequence is TGCGCCAGCAGCTGGGGGACAGGGGCGGACGGGGAGCTGTTTTTT.

The chain couples TRBV7-2 to TRBJ1-6, with 9 bases aligning to TRBD1. The CDR3 loop spans 16 amino acids. Per the germline V gene, CDR1 is SGHTA and CDR2 is FQGNSA. V lost 0 bases to trimming and J lost 7 bases; unmatched junction nucleotides: 4. The CDR3 DNA is TGTGCCAGCAGCTTAGCCCCCGGGACAGGGAATTCACCCCTCCACTTT. Protein: CASSLAPGTGNSPLHF.

The chain joins TRBV23-1 to TRBJ1-5; possible D gene TRBD1, 6 bases. TRBV23-1 is treated as an ORF (open reading frame) with a function not yet certain. CDR3 length: 19 amino acids. V gave up 3 bases and J gave up 2 bases, with 23 bases separating them. CDR3 sequence: CASSHSKGGSGSGNQPQHF. CDR3 DNA: TGCGCCAGCAGTCACTCCAAGGGGGGATCGGGATCGGGCAATCAGCCCCAGCATTTT.

The chain couples TRBV12-5 to TRBJ2-7; D might be TRBD1 or TRBD2, each matching 6 bases. Germline V gene lookup returns CDR1 LGHNT and CDR2 FRNRAP. This CDR3 spans 15 amino acids. The V end lost 0 bases, the J end lost 4 bases, and 13 bases lay between the germline ends. CDR3 in amino acids: CASGLVNGGLYEQYF. Written as DNA, the CDR3 is TGTGCTAGTGGTTTGGTAAATGGGGGGCTGTACGAGCAGTACTTC.

V usage is TRBV3-1 (or the pseudogene TRBV3-2) and J usage is TRBJ2-7; D is unresolved. V lost 3 bases to trimming and J lost 2 bases, with 8 bases between them. The CDR3 totals 13 residues. CDR1 and CDR2 from the germline V gene are LGHDT and YNNKEL (reference sequence). The CDR3 region has the DNA TGTGCCAGCAGCCACAGTGAAACCTACGAGCAGTACTTC. Translation gives CASSHSETYEQYF.